This section outlines one TCR beta chain sequence together with its context. The data originate from a study of shared clonotypes between healthy human individuals. CDR3 length equals 16 residues. V shed 4 bases and J 3 bases; nucleotides not matched to a gene: 4. Germline assignment: CDR1 WNHNN and CDR2 SYGVQD (reference sequence). TCRdb's table, derived via immunoSEQ multiplex PCR, lists solely in-frame clones and lacks some. The data contain about 700,000 clones, less than 85% of them singletons. The clonotype originates from a woman between 25 and 40 years old in good health. This chain joins TRBV10-1 and TRBJ2-3; 13 bases map to TRBD2. Material: memory CD4+ T cells sorted from blood. Noted subset: CD45RA-negative fraction. The CDR3 protein is CASSGTSGGQTDTQYF. DNA of the CDR3: TGCGCCAGCAGTGGGACTAGCGGGGGACAAACAGATACGCAGTATTTT.